The rows below give T cell receptor beta chains drawn from one sample of a study of beta chain features in type 1 diabetes. Data came from immunoSEQ multiplex PCR; TCRdb stores just in-frame clones and leaves some out. The table includes approximately 240,000 clones, 15% to 20% detected once. The sequenced sample was naive CD4+ T cells from blood. The receptors derive from a young man with type 1 diabetes. CDR3s include the opening cysteine and the closing phenylalanine or tryptophan. Fields, in order: J gene, clone size, D gene, V gene, CDR3 protein, CDR3 DNA. A D gene is named only where the DNA matches it firmly. Expanded clones get a size class; other rows say once, few or many, or leave the size out.

TRBJ2-7,.,TRBD2,TRBV9,CASSPGLAGGYEQYF,TGTGCCAGCAGCCCCGGACTAGCGGGAGGCTACGAGCAGTACTTC
TRBJ2-6,few,.,TRBV25-1,CASRSGANVLTF,TGTGCCAGTCGCTCTGGGGCCAACGTCCTGACTTTC
TRBJ2-4,.,.,TRBV5-1,CASSLEGNIQYF,TGCGCCAGCAGCTTAGAGGGAAACATTCAGTACTTC
TRBJ2-5,once,.,TRBV15,CATSKDNWETQYF,TGTGCCACCAGCAAAGATAATTGGGAGACCCAGTACTTC
TRBJ2-6,few,.,TRBV19,CASSGRGANVLTF,TGTGCCAGTAGTGGCCGAGGGGCCAACGTCCTGACTTTC
TRBJ2-4,.,TRBD2,TRBV5-1,CASSPGTSGYIQYF,TGCGCCAGCAGCCCGGGGACTAGCGGGTACATTCAGTACTTC
TRBJ1-5,.,.,TRBV5-1,CASSLEGRGPQHF,TGCGCCAGCAGCTTGGAGGGGCGTGGGCCCCAGCATTTT
TRBJ2-1,.,TRBD1,TRBV30,CAWNRQGAVYEQFF,TGTGCCTGGAATAGACAGGGGGCGGTGTATGAGCAGTTCTTC
TRBJ2-5,few,.,TRBV10-3,CAIGVEGTETQYF,TGTGCCATCGGCGTGGAGGGTACGGAGACCCAGTACTTC
TRBJ2-3,few,.,TRBV5-1,CASSWQGASTDTQYF,TGCGCCAGCAGCTGGCAGGGAGCTAGCACAGATACGCAGTATTTT
TRBJ1-2,.,TRBD1,TRBV27,CASSATGQGRGGYTF,TGTGCCAGCAGCGCGACCGGACAGGGCCGAGGAGGCTACACCTTC
TRBJ2-5,.,.,TRBV25-1,CASSESVAGETQYF,TGTGCCAGCAGTGAATCTGTAGCCGGAGAGACCCAGTACTTC
TRBJ2-3,.,TRBD1,TRBV5-1,CASRPPGTGFDTQYF,TGCGCCAGCAGACCTCCCGGGACAGGGTTCGATACGCAGTATTTT
TRBJ2-3,.,.,TRBV2,CASSRLWGVGKTDTQYF,TGTGCCAGCAGTAGGCTCTGGGGAGTGGGTAAGACAGATACGCAGTATTTT
TRBJ2-3,.,TRBD2,TRBV30,CAWSPGLAGASDTQYF,TGTGCCTGGAGCCCGGGACTAGCGGGAGCCTCAGATACGCAGTATTTT
TRBJ2-2,.,.,TRBV18,CASSPRGTVGNTGELFF,TGTGCCAGCTCACCACGCGGGACAGTAGGGAACACCGGGGAGCTGTTTTTT
TRBJ2-7,few,.,TRBV7-9,CASSPDIPF,TGTGCCAGCAGCCCAGATATCCCCTTC
TRBJ2-1,few,.,TRBV4-2,CASSQESGSSYNEQFF,TGTGCCAGCAGCCAAGAAAGCGGTAGCTCCTACAATGAGCAGTTCTTC
TRBJ1-5,.,.,TRBV7-9,CASSPDNQPQHF,TGTGCCAGCTCCCCGGATAATCAGCCCCAGCATTTT
TRBJ2-3,few,TRBD1,TRBV23-1,CASNWDRAFTDTQYF,TGCGCCAGCAATTGGGACAGGGCTTTCACAGATACGCAGTATTTT
TRBJ2-1,.,TRBD1,TRBV5-4,CASSLRDRRTVEQFF,TGTGCCAGCAGCTTGCGGGACAGGAGAACCGTTGAGCAGTTCTTC
TRBJ2-1,few,.,TRBV29-1,CSVEDLKNEQFF,TGCAGCGTTGAAGATCTTAAAAATGAGCAGTTCTTC
TRBJ2-3,few,.,TRBV7-6,CASSRGTDTQYF,TGTGCCAGCAGCCGCGGGACAGATACGCAGTATTTT
TRBJ2-1,.,.,TRBV7-2,CASSLDRYNEQFF,TGTGCCAGCAGCTTAGACCGATACAATGAGCAGTTCTTC
TRBJ2-3,few,.,TRBV9,CASSVGPTSTDTQYF,TGTGCCAGCAGCGTAGGACCTACTAGCACAGATACGCAGTATTTT
TRBJ2-7,few,TRBD1,TRBV5-4,CASSWDRGLYEQYF,TGTGCCAGCAGCTGGGACAGGGGGCTTTACGAGCAGTACTTC